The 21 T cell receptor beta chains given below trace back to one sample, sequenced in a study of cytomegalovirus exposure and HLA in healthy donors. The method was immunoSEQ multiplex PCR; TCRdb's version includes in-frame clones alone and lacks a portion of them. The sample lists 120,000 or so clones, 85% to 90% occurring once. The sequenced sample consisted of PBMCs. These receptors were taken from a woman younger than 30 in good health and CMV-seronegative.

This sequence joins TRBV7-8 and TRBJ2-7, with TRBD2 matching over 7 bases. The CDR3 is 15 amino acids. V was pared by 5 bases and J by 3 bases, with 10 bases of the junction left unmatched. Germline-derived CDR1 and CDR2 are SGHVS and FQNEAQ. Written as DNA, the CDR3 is TGTGCCAGCAGCCCCTTTTCGGGGGGAAACTACGAGCAGTACTTC. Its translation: CASSPFSGGNYEQYF.

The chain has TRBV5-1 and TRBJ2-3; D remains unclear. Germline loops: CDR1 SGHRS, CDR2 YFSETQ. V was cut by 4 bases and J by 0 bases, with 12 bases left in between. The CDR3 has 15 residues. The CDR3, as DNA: TGCGCCAGCAGCCTCCAGTTCCTTAGCACAGATACGCAGTATTTT. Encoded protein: CASSLQFLSTDTQYF.

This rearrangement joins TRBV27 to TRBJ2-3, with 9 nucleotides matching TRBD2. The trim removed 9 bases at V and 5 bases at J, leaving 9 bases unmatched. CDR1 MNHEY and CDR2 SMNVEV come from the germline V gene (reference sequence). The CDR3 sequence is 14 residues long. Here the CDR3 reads CASAAGGHQDTQYF. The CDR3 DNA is TGTGCCAGTGCCGCGGGAGGGCATCAAGATACGCAGTATTTT.

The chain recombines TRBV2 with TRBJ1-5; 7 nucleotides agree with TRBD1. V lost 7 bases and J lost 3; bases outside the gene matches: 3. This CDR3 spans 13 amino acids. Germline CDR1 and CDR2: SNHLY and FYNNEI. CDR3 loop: CASTGTDNQPQHF. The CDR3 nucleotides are TGTGCCAGCACCGGGACAGACAATCAGCCCCAGCATTTT.

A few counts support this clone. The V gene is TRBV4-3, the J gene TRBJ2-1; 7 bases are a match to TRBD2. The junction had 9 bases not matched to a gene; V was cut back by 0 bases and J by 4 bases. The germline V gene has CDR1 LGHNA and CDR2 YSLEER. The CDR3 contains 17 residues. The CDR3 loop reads CASSQDPAGALYNEQFF. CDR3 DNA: TGCGCCAGCAGCCAAGATCCGGCGGGAGCCTTATACAATGAGCAGTTCTTC.

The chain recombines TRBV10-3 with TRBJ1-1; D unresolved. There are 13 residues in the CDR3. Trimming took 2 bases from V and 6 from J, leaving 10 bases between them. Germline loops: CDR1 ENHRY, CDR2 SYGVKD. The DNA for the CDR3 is TGTGCCATCAGTGAGGATCAGGATGCTGAAGCTTTCTTT. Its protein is CAISEDQDAEAFF.

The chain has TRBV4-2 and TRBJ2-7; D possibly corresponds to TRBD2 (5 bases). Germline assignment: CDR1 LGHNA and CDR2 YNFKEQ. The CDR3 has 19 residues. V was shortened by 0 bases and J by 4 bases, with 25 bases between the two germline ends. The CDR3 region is CASSQEFTFSAGLEYEQYF. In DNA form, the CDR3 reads TGTGCCAGCAGCCAAGAGTTTACTTTCTCGGCAGGACTTGAATACGAGCAGTACTTC.

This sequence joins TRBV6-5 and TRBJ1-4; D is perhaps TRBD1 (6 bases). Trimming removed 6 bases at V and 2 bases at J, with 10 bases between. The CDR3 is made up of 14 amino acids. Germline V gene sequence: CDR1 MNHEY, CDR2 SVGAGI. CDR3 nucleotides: TGTGCCAGCAGCCGGACAGTTACTAATGAAAAACTGTTTTTT. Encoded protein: CASSRTVTNEKLFF.

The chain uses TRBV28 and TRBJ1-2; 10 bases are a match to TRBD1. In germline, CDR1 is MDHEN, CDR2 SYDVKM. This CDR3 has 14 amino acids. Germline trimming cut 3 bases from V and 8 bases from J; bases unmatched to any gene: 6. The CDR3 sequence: CASSLRGQGRGYTF. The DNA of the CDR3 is TGTGCCAGCAGTTTGCGGGGACAGGGGCGAGGCTACACCTTC.

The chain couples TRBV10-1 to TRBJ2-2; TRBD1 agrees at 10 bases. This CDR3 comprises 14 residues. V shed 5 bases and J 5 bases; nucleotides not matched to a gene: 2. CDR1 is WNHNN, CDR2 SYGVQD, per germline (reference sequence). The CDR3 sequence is CASSRDRGTGELFF. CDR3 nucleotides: TGCGCCAGCAGTAGGGACAGGGGAACCGGGGAGCTGTTTTTT.

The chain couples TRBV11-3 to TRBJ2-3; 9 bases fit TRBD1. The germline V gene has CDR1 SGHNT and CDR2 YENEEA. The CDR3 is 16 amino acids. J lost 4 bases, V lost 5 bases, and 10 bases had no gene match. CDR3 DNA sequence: TGTGCCAGCAGCCTAAATACCCGGACAGGGGCAGATACGCAGTATTTT. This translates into CASSLNTRTGADTQYF.

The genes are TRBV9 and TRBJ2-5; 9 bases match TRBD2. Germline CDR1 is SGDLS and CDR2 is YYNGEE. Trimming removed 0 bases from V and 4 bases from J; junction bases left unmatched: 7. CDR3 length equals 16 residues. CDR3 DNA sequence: TGTGCCAGCAGCGTAGATCCTAGCGGGGTCCCAGAGACCCAGTACTTC. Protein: CASSVDPSGVPETQYF.

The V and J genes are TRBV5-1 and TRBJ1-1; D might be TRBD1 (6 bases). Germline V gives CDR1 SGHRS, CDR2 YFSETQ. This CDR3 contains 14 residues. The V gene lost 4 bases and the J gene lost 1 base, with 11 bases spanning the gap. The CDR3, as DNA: TGCGCCAGCAGCCCGAAAGGGGGGAACACTGAAGCTTTCTTT. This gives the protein CASSPKGGNTEAFF. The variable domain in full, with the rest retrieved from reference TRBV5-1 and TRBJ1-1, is KAGVTQTPRYLIKTRGQQVTLSCSPISGHRSVSWYQQTPGQGLQFLFEYFSETQRNKGNFPGRFSGRQFSNSRSEMNVSTLELGDSALYLCASSPKGGNTEAFFGQGTRLTVV.

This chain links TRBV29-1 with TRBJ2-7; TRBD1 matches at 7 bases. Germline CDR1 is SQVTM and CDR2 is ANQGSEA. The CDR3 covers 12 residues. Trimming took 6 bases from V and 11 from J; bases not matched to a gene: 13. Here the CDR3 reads CSVNDRVEGEYF. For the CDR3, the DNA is TGCAGCGTCAACGACAGGGTAGAGGGAGAGTACTTC.

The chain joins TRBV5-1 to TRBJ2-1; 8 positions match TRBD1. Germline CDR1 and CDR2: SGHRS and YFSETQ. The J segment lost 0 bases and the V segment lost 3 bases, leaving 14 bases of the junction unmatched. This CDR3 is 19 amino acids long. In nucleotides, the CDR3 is TGCGCCAGCAGCTCCCGGACAGGGATCACCCCTAGCTCCTACAATGAGCAGTTCTTC. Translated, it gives CASSSRTGITPSSYNEQFF.

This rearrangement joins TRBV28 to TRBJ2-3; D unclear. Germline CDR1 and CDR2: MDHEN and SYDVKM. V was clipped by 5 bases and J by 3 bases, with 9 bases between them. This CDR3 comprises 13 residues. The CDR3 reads CASSLSQTDTQYF. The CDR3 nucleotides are TGTGCCAGCAGTCTCTCTCAGACAGATACGCAGTATTTT.

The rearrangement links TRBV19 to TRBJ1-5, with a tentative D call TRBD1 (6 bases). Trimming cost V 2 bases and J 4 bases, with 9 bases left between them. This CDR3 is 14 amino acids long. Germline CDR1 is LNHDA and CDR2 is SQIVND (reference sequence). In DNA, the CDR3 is TGTGCCAGTAGTATACGGCAGGGGAATCAGCCCCAGCATTTT. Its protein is CASSIRQGNQPQHF.

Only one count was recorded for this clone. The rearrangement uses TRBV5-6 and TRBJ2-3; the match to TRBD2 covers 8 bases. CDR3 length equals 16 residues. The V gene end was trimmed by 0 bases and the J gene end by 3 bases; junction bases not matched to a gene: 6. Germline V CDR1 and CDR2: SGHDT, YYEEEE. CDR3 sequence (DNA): TGTGCCAGCAGCTTGGGGGCCAGCGGGAGAACAGATACGCAGTATTTT. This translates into CASSLGASGRTDTQYF.

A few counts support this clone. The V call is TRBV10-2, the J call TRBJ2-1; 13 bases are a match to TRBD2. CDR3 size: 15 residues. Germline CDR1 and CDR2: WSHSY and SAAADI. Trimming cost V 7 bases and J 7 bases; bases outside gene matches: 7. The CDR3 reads CASTKGLAGPNEQFF. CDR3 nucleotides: TGCGCCAGCACCAAGGGACTAGCGGGACCAAATGAGCAGTTCTTC.

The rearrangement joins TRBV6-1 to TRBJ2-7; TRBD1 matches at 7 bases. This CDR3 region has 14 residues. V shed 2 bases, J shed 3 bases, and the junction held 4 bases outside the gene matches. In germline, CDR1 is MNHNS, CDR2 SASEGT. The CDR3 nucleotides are TGTGCCAGCAGTGAAAAGAACAGGGGCTACGAGCAGTACTTC. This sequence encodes CASSEKNRGYEQYF.

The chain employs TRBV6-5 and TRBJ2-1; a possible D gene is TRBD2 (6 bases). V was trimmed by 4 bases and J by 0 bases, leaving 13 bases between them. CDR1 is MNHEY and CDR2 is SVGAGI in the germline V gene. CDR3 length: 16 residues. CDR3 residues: CASSSGGESSYNEQFF. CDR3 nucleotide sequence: TGTGCCAGCAGTTCCGGAGGGGAGAGCTCCTACAATGAGCAGTTCTTC.